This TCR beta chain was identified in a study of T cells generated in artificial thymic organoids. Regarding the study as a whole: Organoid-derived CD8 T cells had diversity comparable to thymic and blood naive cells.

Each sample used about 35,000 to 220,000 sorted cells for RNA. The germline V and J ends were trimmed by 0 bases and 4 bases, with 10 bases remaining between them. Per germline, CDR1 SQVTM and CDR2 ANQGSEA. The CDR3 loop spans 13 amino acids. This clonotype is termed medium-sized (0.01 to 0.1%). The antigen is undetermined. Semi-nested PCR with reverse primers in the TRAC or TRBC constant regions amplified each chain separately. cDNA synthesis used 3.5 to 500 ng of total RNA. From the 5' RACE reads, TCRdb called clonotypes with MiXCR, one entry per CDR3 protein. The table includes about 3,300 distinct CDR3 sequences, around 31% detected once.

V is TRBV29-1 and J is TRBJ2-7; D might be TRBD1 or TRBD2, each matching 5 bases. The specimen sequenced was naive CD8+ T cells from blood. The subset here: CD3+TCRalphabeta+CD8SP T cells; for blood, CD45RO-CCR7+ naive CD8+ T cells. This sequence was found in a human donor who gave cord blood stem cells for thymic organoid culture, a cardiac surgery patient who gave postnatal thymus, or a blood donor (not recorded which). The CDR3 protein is CSVEEGVGYEQYF. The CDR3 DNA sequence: TGCAGCGTTGAAGAGGGGGTAGGGTACGAGCAGTACTTC.